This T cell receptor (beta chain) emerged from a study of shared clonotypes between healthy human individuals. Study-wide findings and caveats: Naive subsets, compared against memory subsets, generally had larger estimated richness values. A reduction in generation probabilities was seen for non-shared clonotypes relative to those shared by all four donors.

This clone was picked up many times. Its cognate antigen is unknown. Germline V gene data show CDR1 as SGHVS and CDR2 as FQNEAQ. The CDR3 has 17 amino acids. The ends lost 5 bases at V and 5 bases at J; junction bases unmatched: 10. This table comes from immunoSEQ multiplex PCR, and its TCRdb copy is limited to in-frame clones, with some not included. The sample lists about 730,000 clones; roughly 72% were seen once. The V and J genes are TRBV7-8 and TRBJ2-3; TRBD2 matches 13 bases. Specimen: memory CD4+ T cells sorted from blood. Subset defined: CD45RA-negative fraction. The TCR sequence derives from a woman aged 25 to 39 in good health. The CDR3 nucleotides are TGTGCCAGCAGCAGCACCCGACTAGCGGGAGGTGGAGATACGCAGTATTTT. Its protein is CASSSTRLAGGGDTQYF.